The 32 T cell receptor beta chains reported below all come from one sample, sequenced in a study of T cell repertoires in cytomegalovirus infection. TCRdb recomputed calls from the reads with MiXCR, one row per CDR3 protein. The table includes some 600,000 distinct CDR3 sequences, 20% to 30% detected once. What was sequenced was CD8+ T cells from PBMCs. The receptor set was obtained from a human donor in good health (CMV status not recorded). Some clones in this sample may be carry-over from other donors' samples.

The chain links TRBV6-2 or TRBV6-3 to TRBJ1-1, with D unresolved. Looked up from germline, CDR1 is MNHEY and CDR2 is SVGEGT. V was shortened by 11 bases and J by 1 base, with 14 bases between the two germline ends. The length of the CDR3 is 13 residues. In DNA, the CDR3 is TGTGCCGGTCGTGGACGGTCGAACACTGAAGCTTTCTTT. It specifies CAGRGRSNTEAFF.

The chain recombines TRBV11-2 with TRBJ2-1; D uncertain. This CDR3 has 14 amino acids. The germline V gene encodes CDR1 SGHAT and CDR2 FQNNGV. V was trimmed by 4 bases and J by 7 bases, leaving 14 bases between them. Here the CDR3 reads CASSSDTLSNEQFF. The DNA of the CDR3 is TGTGCCAGCAGCTCAGACACCCTGTCAAATGAGCAGTTCTTC. The whole variable domain, remainder taken from reference TRBV11-2 and TRBJ2-1, is EAGVAQSPRYKIIEKRQSVAFWCNPISGHATLYWYQQILGQGPKLLIQFQNNGVVDDSQLPKDRFSAERLKGVDSTLKIQPAKLEDSAVYLCASSSDTLSNEQFFGPGTRLTVL.

V usage is TRBV7-6 and J usage is TRBJ1-6, with 7 positions matching TRBD1. J gave up 7 bases and V 7 bases, and 10 bases lay outside the gene matches. The V gene's germline CDR1 is SGHVS and CDR2 FNYEAQ. The CDR3 runs 15 residues. DNA of the CDR3: TGTGCCAGCAAACTCACCGACAGGGCGAATTCACCCCTCCACTTT. Translated: CASKLTDRANSPLHF.

The chain has TRBV6-2 or TRBV6-3 and TRBJ2-1, with D hard to call. V was clipped by 0 bases and J by 5 bases, with 11 bases between them. The germline gives CDR1 MNHEY, CDR2 SVGEGT. The CDR3 runs 15 residues. The CDR3 loop reads CASSYSRTAHNEQFF. CDR3 DNA: TGTGCCAGCAGTTACTCTAGGACGGCACACAATGAGCAGTTCTTC.

This clonotype was observed at least ten times. The chain joins TRBV7-8 to TRBJ2-3; a weak D match, TRBD1 (6 bases). Trimming stripped 4 bases from V and 2 bases from J, with 19 bases between. CDR3 length: 17 amino acids. Germline loops: CDR1 SGHVS, CDR2 FQNEAQ. As DNA, the CDR3 is TGTGCCAGCAGCTACTCTGGAACAGGGCTTTTCACAGATACGCAGTATTTT. Translating it yields CASSYSGTGLFTDTQYF.

This chain connects TRBV6-5 to TRBJ2-1; 13 positions agree with TRBD2. The CDR3 sequence is 15 residues long. J gave up 9 bases and V 2 bases, and 4 bases lay outside the gene matches. The germline V gene encodes CDR1 MNHEY and CDR2 SVGAGI. The CDR3 loop reads CASSYGLAGEGEQFF. CDR3 bases: TGTGCCAGCAGTTACGGACTAGCGGGGGAGGGTGAGCAGTTCTTC.

This clonotype was seen more than once but under ten times. The CDR3 here is CASSLVASGAYEQYF. CDR3 sequence (DNA): TGTGCCAGCAGCTTAGTAGCTTCGGGTGCCTACGAGCAGTACTTC. The V and J genes are TRBV7-9 and TRBJ2-7; D uncertain. Germline CDR1 SEHNR, CDR2 FQNEAQ (reference sequence). V lost 1 base and J 2 bases, leaving 12 bases between the germline ends. The CDR3 has 15 residues. The entire variable domain, with the rest obtained from reference TRBV7-9 and TRBJ2-7, is as follows: DTGVSQNPRHKITKRGQNVTFRCDPISEHNRLYWYRQTLGQGPEFLTYFQNEAQLEKSRLLSDRFSAERPKGSFSTLEIQRTEQGDSAMYLCASSLVASGAYEQYFGPGTRLTVT.

In regard to this clonotype: It may be a read error: a sequence one base away is much more abundant. This sequence joins TRBV7-8 and TRBJ2-1; D is unresolved. CDR1 is SGHVS, CDR2 FQNEAQ, per germline. The CDR3 runs to 14 residues. CDR3 DNA sequence: TGTGCCAGCAGCTTAGACCCCAGTTACAATGATCAGTTCTTC. Translating gives CASSLDPSYNDQFF.

This clonotype was picked up a small number of times. This chain uses TRBV18 with TRBJ2-5, with TRBD2 matching 8 bases. V lost 0 bases to trimming and J lost 1 base; unmatched junction nucleotides: 4. This CDR3 contains 16 residues. Per the germline V gene, CDR1 is KGHSH and CDR2 is LQKENI. This CDR3 is CASSPPSGDSQETQYF. CDR3 bases: TGTGCCAGCTCACCACCTAGCGGGGATAGCCAAGAGACCCAGTACTTC.

V usage is TRBV5-7 and J usage is TRBJ2-3; D gene ambiguous. TRBV5-7 carries the ORF label, with uncertain function. Trimming removed 0 bases from V and 1 base from J, with 12 bases in between. CDR3 length: 16 residues. The CDR3 region has the DNA TGTGCCAGCAGCTTGGGGGCCGGCGGCTGCACAGATACGCAGTATTTT. It encodes CASSLGAGGCTDTQYF.

The table lists this clonotype with many counts. The J gene is TRBJ2-2, the V gene TRBV28, with 8 bases fitting TRBD1. This CDR3 comprises 15 residues. Germline CDR1 is MDHEN and CDR2 is SYDVKM. V was clipped by 2 bases and J by 4 bases; unmatched bases: 3. The CDR3 loop reads CASSLVQGATGELFF. CDR3 nucleotides: TGTGCCAGCAGTTTAGTTCAGGGGGCCACCGGGGAGCTGTTTTTT.

This clonotype was counted a few times. The rearrangement links TRBV27 to TRBJ1-2, with D perhaps TRBD1 (5 bases). This CDR3 has 14 residues. V lost 0 bases and J 6 bases, leaving 11 bases between the germline ends. Germline CDR1 is MNHEY and CDR2 is SMNVEV (reference sequence). CDR3 amino acids: CASSLSPGGNGYTF. CDR3 nucleotide sequence: TGTGCCAGCAGTTTATCTCCCGGGGGGAATGGCTACACCTTC.

This chain connects TRBV20-1 to TRBJ1-6; D gene uncertain. Per the germline V gene, CDR1 is DFQATT and CDR2 is SNEGSKA (reference sequence). Trimming pared 2 bases from V and 5 bases from J, leaving 22 bases between. This CDR3 region has 18 residues. The CDR3 is CSARQGLNALLNNSPLHF. CDR3 DNA: TGCAGTGCTAGACAAGGACTCAATGCACTCCTCAATAATTCACCCCTCCACTTT.

This clonotype came up many times. The chain combines TRBV11-2 with TRBJ2-3; 14 bases match TRBD2. The CDR3 runs to 18 residues. Per germline, CDR1 SGHAT and CDR2 FQNNGV. V lost 5 bases, J lost 3 bases, and 10 bases stayed unmatched. CDR3 bases: TGTGCCAGCAGCCTGAACTCGGGACTAGCGGGGGAAACAGATACGCAGTATTTT. Its protein product is CASSLNSGLAGETDTQYF.

The sample holds a few counts of this clonotype. The chain has TRBV7-2 and TRBJ1-5; D possibly corresponds to TRBD1 (5 bases). Between the trimmed V and J ends, which lost 1 base and 4 bases, there was a span of 14 bases. The CDR3 has 16 residues. CDR1 and CDR2 from the germline V gene are SGHTA and FQGNSA. CDR3 bases: TGTGCCAGCAGCTTAGTGGGGGACTCCCGGAATCAGCCCCAGCATTTT. As protein: CASSLVGDSRNQPQHF. Filled out from reference TRBV7-2 and TRBJ1-5, the complete variable domain reads GAGVSQSPSNKVTEKGKDVELRCDPISGHTALYWYRQSLGQGLEFLIYFQGNSAPDKSGLPSDRFSAERTGGSVSTLTIQRTQQEDSAVYLCASSLVGDSRNQPQHFGDGTRLSIL.

The rearrangement links TRBV5-1 to TRBJ2-2; the D is unclear. Germline CDR1 reads SGHRS; CDR2 reads YFSETQ. V was trimmed by 4 bases and J by 1 base, leaving 8 bases between them. This CDR3 is 14 amino acids long. CDR3 in amino acids: CASSPKQNTGELFF. The CDR3 nucleotides are TGCGCCAGCAGCCCAAAACAGAACACCGGGGAGCTGTTTTTT.

This clonotype turned up a few times. The chain carries TRBV6-5 and TRBJ2-3, with unresolved D. The CDR3 totals 14 residues. Germline lookup yields CDR1 MNHEY and CDR2 SVGAGI. The V gene lost 4 bases and the J gene lost 2 bases, with 10 bases spanning the gap. As DNA, the CDR3 is TGTGCCAGCAGTTTCCAGCCTCCCACAGATACGCAGTATTTT. Its protein product is CASSFQPPTDTQYF.

V is TRBV13 and J is TRBJ1-5; D unclear. The CDR3 runs to 15 residues. With 4 bases removed from V and 0 bases from J, the gap between germline ends came to 10 bases. The V gene's germline CDR1 is PRHDT and CDR2 FYEKMQ (reference sequence). The CDR3: CASSSGLNSNQPQHF. The CDR3 bases are TGTGCCAGCAGCTCCGGACTGAATAGCAATCAGCCCCAGCATTTT. The whole variable domain, remainder taken from reference TRBV13 and TRBJ1-5, is AAGVIQSPRHLIKEKRETATLKCYPIPRHDTVYWYQQGPGQDPQFLISFYEKMQSDKGSIPDRFSAQQFSDYHSELNMSSLELGDSALYFCASSSGLNSNQPQHFGDGTRLSIL.

The rearrangement joins TRBV19 to TRBJ2-1; 8 bases match TRBD1. This CDR3 has 15 amino acids. Germline-derived CDR1 and CDR2 are LNHDA and SQIVND (reference sequence). The junction had 10 bases not matched to a gene; V was cut back by 5 bases and J by 7 bases. CDR3 sequence reads: CASSERTGMENEQFF. The CDR3 DNA reads as TGTGCCAGTAGTGAGAGGACAGGGATGGAAAATGAGCAGTTCTTC.

This clonotype was recorded at least ten times. The chain uses TRBV7-2 and TRBJ1-1; D uncertain. CDR3 size: 13 residues. The germline V gene encodes CDR1 SGHTA and CDR2 FQGNSA. The germline V and J ends were trimmed by 5 bases and 4 bases, with 11 bases remaining between them. This chain's CDR3 is CASSLTRGTEAFF. The CDR3 DNA sequence: TGTGCCAGCAGCCTAACTCGGGGCACTGAAGCTTTCTTT.

This clonotype was counted at least ten times. The chain employs TRBV7-9 and TRBJ2-1; the D gene is possibly TRBD2 (6 bases). This CDR3 contains 13 residues. Per germline, CDR1 SEHNR and CDR2 FQNEAQ (reference sequence). Trimming removed 8 bases from V and 6 bases from J, with 14 bases in between. CDR3 loop: CASGGGGINEQFF. As DNA, the CDR3 is TGTGCCAGCGGAGGAGGAGGGATCAATGAGCAGTTCTTC.

The chain is built from TRBV28 and TRBJ2-3; 8 nucleotides align to TRBD2. The germline CDR1 and CDR2 sequences are MDHEN and SYDVKM. V shed 6 bases and J 2 bases; nucleotides not matched to a gene: 10. The CDR3 is 16 amino acids. DNA for the CDR3: TGTGCCAGCAGGGAGCTGGGGCGGGGGGACACAGATACGCAGTATTTT. Translation gives CASRELGRGDTDTQYF.

This clonotype was detected only a few times. V usage is TRBV7-9 and J usage is TRBJ1-2; D ambiguous. Trimming took 5 bases from V and 4 from J, leaving 14 bases between them. Per the germline V gene, CDR1 is SEHNR and CDR2 is FQNEAQ (reference sequence). This CDR3 comprises 14 residues. CDR3: CASSPTSSIYGYTF. The CDR3 DNA is TGTGCCAGCAGCCCGACAAGTAGTATCTATGGCTACACCTTC. Full variable domain (outside the CDR3, taken from reference TRBV7-9 and TRBJ1-2): DTGVSQNPRHKITKRGQNVTFRCDPISEHNRLYWYRQTLGQGPEFLTYFQNEAQLEKSRLLSDRFSAERPKGSFSTLEIQRTEQGDSAMYLCASSPTSSIYGYTFGSGTRLTVV.

There are many counts of this clonotype. One junction end disagrees with the germline gene, perhaps due to a read error. The chain employs TRBV12-3 or TRBV12-4 and TRBJ2-7; D ambiguous. The CDR3 is 12 residues long. The CDR3 DNA reads TGTGCCAGCAGTTTAGGACGGCTTCTTTCGAGCTTC. Protein: CASSLGRLLSSF.

This clonotype has a count of ten or more. This chain uses TRBV7-6 with TRBJ2-1; D may correspond to TRBD1 or TRBD2 (5 bases each). This CDR3 is built from 15 residues. The germline gives CDR1 SGHVS, CDR2 FNYEAQ. V was clipped by 1 base and J by 5 bases, with 12 bases between them. CDR3 bases: TGTGCCAGCAGCTTAGGAGGGGATCCGGACAATGAGCAGTTCTTC. Its translation: CASSLGGDPDNEQFF.

This clonotype was observed a few times. The DNA for the CDR3 is TGTGCCAGCTTACCCAGCGGCCGCTCCTACAATGAGCAGTTCTTC. This codes for CASLPSGRSYNEQFF. The rearrangement joins TRBV7-8 to TRBJ2-1, with D perhaps TRBD2 (5 bases). The V gene's germline CDR1 is SGHVS and CDR2 FQNEAQ. The CDR3 runs 15 residues. V gave up 8 bases and J gave up 0 bases, with 14 bases separating them.

The chain employs TRBV20-1 and TRBJ2-5; TRBD2 matches 11 bases. CDR1 DFQATT and CDR2 SNEGSKA come from the germline V gene (reference sequence). This CDR3 has 15 residues. J gave up 3 bases and V 5 bases, and 8 bases lay outside the gene matches. This CDR3 reads CSAQKPGLAEETQYF. CDR3 sequence (DNA): TGCAGTGCTCAGAAACCGGGACTAGCGGAAGAGACCCAGTACTTC.

This clonotype has only a few counts. J is TRBJ1-2 and V is TRBV29-1; D gene ambiguous. The CDR3 spans 13 residues. The V end lost 5 bases, the J end lost 4 bases, and 14 bases lay between the germline ends. Germline CDR1 and CDR2: SQVTM and ANQGSEA. CDR3 region: CSVFTGSTYGYTF. The CDR3 region has the DNA TGCAGCGTTTTCACCGGCAGCACCTATGGCTACACCTTC. Full variable domain (outside the CDR3, taken from reference TRBV29-1 and TRBJ1-2): SAVISQKPSRDICQRGTSLTIQCQVDSQVTMMFWYRQQPGQSLTLIATANQGSEATYESGFVIDKFPISRPNLTFSTLTVSNMSPEDSSIYLCSVFTGSTYGYTFGSGTRLTVV.

The chain carries TRBV20-1 and TRBJ1-2, with TRBD1 matching over 7 bases. CDR3 length: 12 amino acids. V lost 3 bases and J lost 8; bases outside the gene matches: 6. From germline, CDR1 is DFQATT and CDR2 SNEGSKA (reference sequence). The CDR3 DNA follows: TGCAGTGCTAGTCCCACAGGGGCCGGCTACACCTTC. This gives the protein CSASPTGAGYTF.

This clonotype was counted a few times. The chain is built from TRBV27 and TRBJ1-4, with D maybe TRBD1 (6 bases). Germline lookup yields CDR1 MNHEY and CDR2 SMNVEV (reference sequence). Trimming stripped 4 bases from V and 12 bases from J, with 15 bases between. The CDR3 runs 13 residues. This chain's CDR3 is CASSYGGLNQLFF. CDR3 DNA: TGTGCCAGCAGTTATGGGGGGCTCAACCAACTGTTTTTT.

This rearrangement joins TRBV5-4 to TRBJ2-7; D may be TRBD1 (6 bases). This CDR3 is 15 amino acids long. Germline V gene lookup returns CDR1 SGHNT and CDR2 YYREEE (reference sequence). Trimming removed 5 bases from V and 2 bases from J, with 17 bases in between. The CDR3 is CASRTGLYGTYEQYF. DNA for the CDR3: TGTGCCAGCAGGACAGGCCTGTATGGAACCTACGAGCAGTACTTC.

The chain couples TRBV20-1 to TRBJ2-5; 7 bases agree with TRBD1. Germline CDR1 is DFQATT and CDR2 is SNEGSKA (reference sequence). After removal of 3 bases from V and 4 bases from J, the junction contained 14 bases not matched to a gene. The CDR3 is 16 residues long. The CDR3, as DNA: TGCAGTGCTAGCGGTTTGGGGGACAGAGCCCTAGAGACCCAGTACTTC. It specifies CSASGLGDRALETQYF.